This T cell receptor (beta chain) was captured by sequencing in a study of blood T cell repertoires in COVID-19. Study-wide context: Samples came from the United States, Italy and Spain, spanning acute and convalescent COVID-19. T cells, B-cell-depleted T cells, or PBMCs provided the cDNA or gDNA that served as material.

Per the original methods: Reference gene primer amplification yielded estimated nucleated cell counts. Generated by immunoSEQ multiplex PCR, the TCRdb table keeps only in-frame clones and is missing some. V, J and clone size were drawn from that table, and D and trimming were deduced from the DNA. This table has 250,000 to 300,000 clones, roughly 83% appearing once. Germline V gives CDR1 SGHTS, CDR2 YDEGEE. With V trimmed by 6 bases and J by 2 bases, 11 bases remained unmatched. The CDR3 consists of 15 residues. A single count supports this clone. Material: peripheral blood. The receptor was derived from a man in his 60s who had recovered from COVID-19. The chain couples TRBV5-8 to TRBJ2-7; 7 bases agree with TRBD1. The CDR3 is CASITLTGLPYEQYF. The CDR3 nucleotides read TGTGCCAGCATAACGTTGACAGGGCTGCCCTACGAGCAGTACTTC.